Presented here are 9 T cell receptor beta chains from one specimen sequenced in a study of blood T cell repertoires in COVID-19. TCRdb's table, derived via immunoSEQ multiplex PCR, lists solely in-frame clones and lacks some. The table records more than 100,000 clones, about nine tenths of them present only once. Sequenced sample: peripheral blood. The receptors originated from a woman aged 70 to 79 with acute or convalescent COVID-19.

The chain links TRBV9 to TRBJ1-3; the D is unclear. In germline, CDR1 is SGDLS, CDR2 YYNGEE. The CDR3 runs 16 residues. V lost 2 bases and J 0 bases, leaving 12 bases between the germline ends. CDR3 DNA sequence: TGTGCCAGCAGCGTGTCAGGTGACGACTCTGGAAACACCATATATTTT. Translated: CASSVSGDDSGNTIYF.

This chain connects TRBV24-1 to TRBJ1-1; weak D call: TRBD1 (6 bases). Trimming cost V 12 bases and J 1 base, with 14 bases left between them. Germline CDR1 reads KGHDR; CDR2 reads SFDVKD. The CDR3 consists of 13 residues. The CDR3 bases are TGTGCCGTATCCGGGACAACGAACACTGAAGCTTTCTTT. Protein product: CAVSGTTNTEAFF.

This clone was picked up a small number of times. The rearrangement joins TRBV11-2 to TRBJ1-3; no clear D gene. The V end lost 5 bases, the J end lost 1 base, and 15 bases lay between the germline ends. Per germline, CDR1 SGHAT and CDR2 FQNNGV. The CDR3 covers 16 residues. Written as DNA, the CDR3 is TGTGCCAGCAGCCCGCTAAGGATCGGGTCTGGAAACACCATATATTTT. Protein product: CASSPLRIGSGNTIYF.

CDR3 bases: TGTGCCACCAGCAGAGATCGGGAAGCCATCTACGAGCAGTACTTC. This translates into CATSRDREAIYEQYF. This chain links TRBV15 with TRBJ2-7; tentatively, D is TRBD2 (5 bases). The CDR3 length is 15 residues. Germline CDR1 reads LNHNV; CDR2 reads YYDKDF (reference sequence). V was clipped by 0 bases and J by 3 bases, with 12 bases between them.

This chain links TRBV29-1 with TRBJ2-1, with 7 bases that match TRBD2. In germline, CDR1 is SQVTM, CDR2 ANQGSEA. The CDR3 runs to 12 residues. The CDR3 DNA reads TGCAGGGGGAGCGGGGCCTACAATGAGCAGTTCTTC. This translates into CRGSGAYNEQFF.

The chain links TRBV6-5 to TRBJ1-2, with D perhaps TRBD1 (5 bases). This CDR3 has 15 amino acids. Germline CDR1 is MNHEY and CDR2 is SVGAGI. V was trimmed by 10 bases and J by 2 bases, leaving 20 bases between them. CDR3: CAIVREGQANYGYTF. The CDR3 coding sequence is TGTGCCATCGTACGGGAGGGGCAAGCGAACTATGGCTACACCTTC.

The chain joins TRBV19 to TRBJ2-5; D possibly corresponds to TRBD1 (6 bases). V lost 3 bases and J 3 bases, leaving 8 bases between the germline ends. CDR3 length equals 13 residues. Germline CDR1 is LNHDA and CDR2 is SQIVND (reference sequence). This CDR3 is CASSMNREETQYF. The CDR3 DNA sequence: TGTGCCAGTAGTATGAACAGGGAAGAGACCCAGTACTTC.

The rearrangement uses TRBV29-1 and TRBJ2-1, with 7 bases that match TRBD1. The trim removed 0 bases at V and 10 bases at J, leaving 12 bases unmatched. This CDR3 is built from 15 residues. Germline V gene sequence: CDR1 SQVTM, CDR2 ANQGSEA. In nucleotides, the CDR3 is TGCAGCGTTGAAGATTCCATACAGGGGCCGCAGGAGCAGTTCTTC. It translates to CSVEDSIQGPQEQFF.

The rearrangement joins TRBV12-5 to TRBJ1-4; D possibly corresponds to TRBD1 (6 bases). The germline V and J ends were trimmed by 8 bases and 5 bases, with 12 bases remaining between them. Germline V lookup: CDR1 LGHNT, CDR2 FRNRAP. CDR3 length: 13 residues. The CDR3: CASSQGRNEKLFF. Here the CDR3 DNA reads TGTGCTAGTTCCCAGGGGCGGAATGAAAAACTGTTTTTT.